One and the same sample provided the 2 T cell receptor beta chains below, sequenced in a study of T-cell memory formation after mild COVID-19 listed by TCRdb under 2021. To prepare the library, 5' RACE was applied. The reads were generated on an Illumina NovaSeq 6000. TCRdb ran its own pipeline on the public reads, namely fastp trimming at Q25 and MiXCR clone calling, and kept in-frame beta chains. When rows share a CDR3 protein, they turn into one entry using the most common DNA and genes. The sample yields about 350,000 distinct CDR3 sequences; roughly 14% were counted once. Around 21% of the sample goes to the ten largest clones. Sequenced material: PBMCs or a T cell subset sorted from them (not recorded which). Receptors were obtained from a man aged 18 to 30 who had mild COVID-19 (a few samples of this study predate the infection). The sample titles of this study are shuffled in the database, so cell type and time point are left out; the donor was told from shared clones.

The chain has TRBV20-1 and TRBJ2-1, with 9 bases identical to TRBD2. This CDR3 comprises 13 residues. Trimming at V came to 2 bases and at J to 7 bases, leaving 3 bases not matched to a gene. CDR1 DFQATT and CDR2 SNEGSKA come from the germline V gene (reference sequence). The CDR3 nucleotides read TGCAGTGCTAGAAAGCTAGCGGGAAATGAGCAGTTCTTC. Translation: CSARKLAGNEQFF.

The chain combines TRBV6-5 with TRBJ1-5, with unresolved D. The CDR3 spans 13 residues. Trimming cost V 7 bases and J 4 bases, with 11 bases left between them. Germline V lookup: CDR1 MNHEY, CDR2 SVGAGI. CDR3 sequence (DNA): TGTGCCAGCAAGTACAATATAAATCAGCCCCAGCATTTT. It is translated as CASKYNINQPQHF.